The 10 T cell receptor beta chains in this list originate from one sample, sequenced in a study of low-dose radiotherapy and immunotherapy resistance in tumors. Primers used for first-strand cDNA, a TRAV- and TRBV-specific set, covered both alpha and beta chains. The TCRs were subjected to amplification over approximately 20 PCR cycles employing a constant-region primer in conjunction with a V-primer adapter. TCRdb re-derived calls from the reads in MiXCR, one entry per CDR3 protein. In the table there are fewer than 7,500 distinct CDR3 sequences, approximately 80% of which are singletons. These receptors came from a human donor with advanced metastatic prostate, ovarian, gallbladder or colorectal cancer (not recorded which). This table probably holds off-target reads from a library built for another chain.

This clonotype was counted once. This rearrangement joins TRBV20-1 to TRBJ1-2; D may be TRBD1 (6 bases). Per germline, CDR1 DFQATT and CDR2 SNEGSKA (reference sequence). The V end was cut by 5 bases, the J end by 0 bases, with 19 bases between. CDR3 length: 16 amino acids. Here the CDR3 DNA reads TGCAGTGCTCCCCCCGGGGGGGCGCTGGCTAACTATGGCTACACCTTC. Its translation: CSAPPGGALANYGYTF.

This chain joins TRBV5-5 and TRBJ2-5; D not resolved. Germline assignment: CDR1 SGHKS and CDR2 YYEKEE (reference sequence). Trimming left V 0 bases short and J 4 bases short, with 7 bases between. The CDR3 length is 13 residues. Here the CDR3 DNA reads TGTGCCAGCAGCTTGGCCGAGACAGAGACCCAGTACTTC. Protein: CASSLAETETQYF.

CDR3 sequence reads: CASARSGTPGNTIYF. CDR3 nucleotides: TGTGCCAGTGCCCGGAGCGGAACACCAGGAAACACCATATATTTT. The chain uses TRBV2 and TRBJ1-3, with no clear D. Trimming stripped 9 bases from V and 4 bases from J, with 19 bases between. The CDR3 covers 15 residues. In germline, CDR1 is SNHLY, CDR2 FYNNEI.

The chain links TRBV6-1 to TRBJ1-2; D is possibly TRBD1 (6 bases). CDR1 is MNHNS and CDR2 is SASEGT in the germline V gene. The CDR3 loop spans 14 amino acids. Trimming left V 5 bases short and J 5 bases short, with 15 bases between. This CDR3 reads CASSLQGLGYGYTF. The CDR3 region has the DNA TGTGCCAGCAGTCTACAGGGACTTGGGTATGGCTACACCTTC.

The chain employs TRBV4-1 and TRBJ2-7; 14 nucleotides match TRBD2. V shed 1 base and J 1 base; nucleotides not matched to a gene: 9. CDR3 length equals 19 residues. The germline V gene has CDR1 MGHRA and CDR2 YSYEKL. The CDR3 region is CASSQATYGLAGGSYEQYF. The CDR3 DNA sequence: TGCGCCAGCAGCCAAGCAACCTATGGACTAGCGGGGGGTTCCTACGAGCAGTACTTC.

CDR3 region: CASSILASEQFF. DNA for the CDR3: TGTGCCAGCAGTATACTAGCATCTGAGCAGTTCTTC. The J gene is TRBJ2-1, the V gene TRBV28, with a tentative D call TRBD2 (6 bases). V was shortened by 5 bases and J by 9 bases, with 11 bases between the two germline ends. There are 12 residues in the CDR3. Per the germline V gene, CDR1 is MDHEN and CDR2 is SYDVKM.

CDR3 amino acids: CASSYGQSIYGYTF. The CDR3, as DNA: TGCGCCAGCAGCTACGGACAGAGTATCTATGGCTACACCTTC. The chain is built from TRBV5-1 and TRBJ1-2, with a weak D call TRBD1 (6 bases). V gave up 3 bases and J gave up 4 bases, with 13 bases separating them. Germline CDR1 reads SGHRS; CDR2 reads YFSETQ. The CDR3 contains 14 residues.

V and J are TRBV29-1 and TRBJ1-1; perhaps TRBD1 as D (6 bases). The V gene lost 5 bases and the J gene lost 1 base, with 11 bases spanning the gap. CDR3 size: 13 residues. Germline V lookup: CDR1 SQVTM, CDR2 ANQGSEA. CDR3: CSVRTARNTEAFF. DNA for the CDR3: TGCAGCGTTAGGACAGCTCGGAACACTGAAGCTTTCTTT.

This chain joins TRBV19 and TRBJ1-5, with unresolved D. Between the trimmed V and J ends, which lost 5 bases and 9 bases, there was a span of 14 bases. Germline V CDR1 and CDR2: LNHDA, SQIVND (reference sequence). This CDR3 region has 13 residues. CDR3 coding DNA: TGTGCCAGTAGTTCGGACGGTCAAGGGCCCCAGCATTTT. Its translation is CASSSDGQGPQHF.

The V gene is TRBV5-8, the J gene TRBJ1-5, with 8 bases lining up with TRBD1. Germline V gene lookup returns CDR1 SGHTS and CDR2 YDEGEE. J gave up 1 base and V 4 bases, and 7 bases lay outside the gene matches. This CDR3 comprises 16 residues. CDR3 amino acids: CASSARTGRSNQPQHF. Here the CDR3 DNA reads TGTGCCAGCAGCGCGAGGACAGGGAGGAGCAATCAGCCCCAGCATTTT.